This T cell receptor beta chain is from a study of OX40 agonist ivuxolimab in advanced cancers. The V end lost 3 bases, the J end lost 5 bases, and 10 bases lay between the germline ends. Germline V gene data show CDR1 as SGHVS and CDR2 as FNYEAQ. The CDR3 length is 13 residues. Profiling relied on immunoSEQ multiplex PCR, and the TCRdb table lists in-frame clones only, not all of them. The sample yields roughly 79,000 clones, roughly 90% seen once. Broader study findings: In general, CD8+ T cells held more expanded clones than CD4+ did, on average.

On this clone itself: The antigen remains unidentified.

The sequence came from an adult with an advanced solid tumor such as melanoma, head and neck, liver or kidney cancer. The specimen comprised CD4+ or CD8+ T cells sorted from blood, sampled in a trial of the OX40 agonist ivuxolimab. This rearrangement joins TRBV7-6 to TRBJ1-1, with D possibly being TRBD1 (5 bases). CDR3 bases: TGTGCCAGCAGCTTGGGAGGGGAAACTGAAGCTTTCTTT. This gives the protein CASSLGGETEAFF.